This entry is about one T cell receptor (beta chain). Per the germline V gene, CDR1 is GTSNPN and CDR2 is SVGIG (reference sequence). The V gene lost 3 bases and the J gene lost 2 bases, with 3 bases spanning the gap. The length of the CDR3 is 11 residues. Per the original methods: The assay estimated nucleated cells by amplifying reference gene primers. Assay: immunoSEQ multiplex PCR; the TCRdb copy retains only in-frame clones and omits some. V, J and clone size were drawn from that table, and D and trimming were deduced from the DNA. The repertoire holds hundreds of thousands of clones, with roughly 86% as singletons. The data derive from a study of blood T cell repertoires in COVID-19. For the study at large: Whether acute or convalescent, the COVID-19 samples came from the United States, Italy and Spain. PBMCs, B-cell-depleted T cells, or T cells provided the cDNA or gDNA that made up the material.

The source material was peripheral blood. This TCR was recovered from a man in his fifties or sixties with acute or convalescent COVID-19. The chain employs TRBV30 and TRBJ2-3; D is unresolved. Written as DNA, the CDR3 is TGTGCCTGGAGCTTCACAGATACGCAGTATTTT. Translation: CAWSFTDTQYF. Together with reference TRBV30 and TRBJ2-3, the CDR3 gives the full variable domain: SQTIHQWPATLVQPVGSPLSLECTVEGTSNPNLYWYRQAAGRGLQLLFYSVGIGQISSEVPQNLSASRPQDRQFILSSKKLLLSDSGFYLCAWSFTDTQYFGPGTRLTVL.